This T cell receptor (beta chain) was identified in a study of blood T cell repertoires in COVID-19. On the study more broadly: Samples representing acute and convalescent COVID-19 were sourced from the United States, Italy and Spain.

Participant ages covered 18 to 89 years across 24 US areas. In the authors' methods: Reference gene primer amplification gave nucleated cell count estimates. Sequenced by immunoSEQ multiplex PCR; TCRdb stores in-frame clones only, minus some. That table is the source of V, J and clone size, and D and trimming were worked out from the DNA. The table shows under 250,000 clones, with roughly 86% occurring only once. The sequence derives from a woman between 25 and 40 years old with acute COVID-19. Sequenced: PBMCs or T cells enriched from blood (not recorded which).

This CDR3 is CASSVDPQRGTGELFF. The CDR3 DNA reads as TGTGCCAGCAGCGTAGACCCCCAGCGGGGGACCGGGGAGCTGTTTTTT. The chain links TRBV9 to TRBJ2-2, with 8 bases fitting TRBD2. The V gene's germline CDR1 is SGDLS and CDR2 YYNGEE. V dropped 0 bases and J dropped 5; count of bases not matched to a gene: 6. The CDR3 runs to 16 residues.